What follows is one T cell receptor beta chain and its context. Study processing details: Nucleated cell counts were estimated from reference gene primer amplification. The assay was immunoSEQ multiplex PCR, and TCRdb's table has in-frame clones only and misses some. V and J calls and clone size are as listed in that table; D and trimming were resolved from the DNA. The sample has 100,000 to 150,000 clones; 80% to 90% are singletons. The data are from a study of blood T cell repertoires in COVID-19. Study as a whole: Samples representing acute and convalescent COVID-19 were sourced from the United States, Italy and Spain. T cells, B-cell-depleted T cells, or PBMCs provided the cDNA or gDNA that served as material.

Germline V gene lookup returns CDR1 MNHNS and CDR2 SASEGT. Unmatched junction bases numbered 6, after V lost 5 bases and J lost 2 bases. The CDR3 length is 15 residues. Source material: peripheral blood. The receptor was derived from a man aged 50-59 years with active or convalescent COVID-19. The genes are TRBV6-1 and TRBJ2-7; 10 nucleotides agree with TRBD2. The CDR3 region has the DNA TGTGCCAGCAGTCCTAGCGGGAGTGGGGCCTACGAGCAGTACTTC. Its translation: CASSPSGSGAYEQYF.